This T cell receptor (beta chain) was found in a study of blood T cell repertoires in COVID-19. Study in general: Sites in the United States, Italy and Spain provided acute and convalescent COVID-19 samples.

This CDR3 has 15 amino acids. CDR1 is SGHTA and CDR2 is FQGNSA in the germline V gene. Trimming took off 2 bases at V and 3 bases at J, with 14 bases between the two ends. Assay used: immunoSEQ multiplex PCR; TCRdb lists only in-frame clones, some missing. The sample consists of 200,000 to 250,000 clones, roughly 80% of them appearing once. The gene calls are TRBV7-2 and TRBJ2-7; D unclear. This sequence was found in a woman aged 18-29 years with acute or convalescent COVID-19. The sequenced sample was peripheral blood. Written as DNA, the CDR3 is TGTGCCAGCAGCTTAATAGCCAAAGAGAACTACGAGCAGTACTTC. This codes for CASSLIAKENYEQYF.